These 23 T cell receptor beta chains share one sample of origin, sequenced in a study of T-cell reconstitution after alpha-beta-depleted transplantation in children. Preparation of the TCRbeta library used unique molecular identifiers. Using its own MiXCR run on the PCR reads, TCRdb lists one record per CDR3 protein. The sample lists 500,000 to 650,000 distinct CDR3 sequences, approximately 13% seen once, with over 2% in the top ten. The starting material was PBMCs, mostly from graft donor cells, obtained 360 days after TCRalphabeta/CD19-depleted stem cell transplant. The source of these receptors is a male patient between 5 and 17 years old who had a stem cell transplant for acute myeloid leukemia, so the T cells may come from the graft donor.

This clonotype came up many times. The chain couples TRBV29-1 to TRBJ2-5; 7 bases are a match to TRBD2. With 5 bases clipped from V and 8 bases from J, the junction kept 11 bases outside the gene matches. The V gene's germline CDR1 is SQVTM and CDR2 ANQGSEA. This CDR3 comprises 13 residues. The CDR3 DNA reads TGCAGCGTTTCCCTCGGGGGGACTGGAACCCAGTACTTC. Protein sequence: CSVSLGGTGTQYF.

The table lists this clonotype with a few counts. The chain couples TRBV7-3 to TRBJ2-2, with D unclear. Trimming removed 3 bases from V and 5 bases from J, with 10 bases in between. Looked up from germline, CDR1 is SGHTA and CDR2 is FQGTGA. The CDR3 sequence is 14 residues long. The CDR3 protein is CASSFLGETGELFF. CDR3 in DNA: TGTGCCAGCAGCTTTTTAGGTGAAACCGGGGAGCTGTTTTTT.

This clonotype occurred a few times. The gene calls are TRBV29-1 and TRBJ2-2; 7 nucleotides align to TRBD1. CDR1 and CDR2 from the germline V gene are SQVTM and ANQGSEA. With 7 bases clipped from V and 0 bases from J, the junction kept 5 bases outside the gene matches. The CDR3 covers 14 residues. The CDR3 loop is CSAPGQPNTGELFF. As DNA, the CDR3 is TGCAGCGCACCGGGACAGCCGAACACCGGGGAGCTGTTTTTT.

The rearrangement joins TRBV28 to TRBJ2-1; 9 nucleotides agree with TRBD2. The CDR3 is 16 amino acids. V gave up 6 bases and J gave up 6 bases; unmatched junction bases: 12. Germline V gene data show CDR1 as MDHEN and CDR2 as SYDVKM. The CDR3 protein is CASRGYPTSGPNEQFF. As DNA, the CDR3 is TGTGCCAGCAGGGGCTACCCGACTAGCGGCCCCAATGAGCAGTTCTTC.

In this sample, this clonotype turned up many times. The rearrangement uses TRBV7-6 and TRBJ2-7, with D perhaps being TRBD1 or TRBD2 (5 bases each). This CDR3 is built from 15 residues. The germline gives CDR1 SGHVS, CDR2 FNYEAQ. V was cut by 1 base and J by 5 bases, with 15 bases left in between. CDR3 DNA sequence: TGTGCCAGCAGCTTAGGAGGGGCCCGCGCACACGAGCAGTACTTC. It codes for CASSLGGARAHEQYF.

The genes are TRBV29-1 and TRBJ2-7; D may be TRBD1 (5 bases). The CDR3 totals 14 residues. Trimming pared 0 bases from V and 2 bases from J, leaving 11 bases between. In germline, CDR1 is SQVTM, CDR2 ANQGSEA. The CDR3 nucleotides read TGCAGCGTTGAAGAAGGGGCCCTCACCTACGAGCAGTACTTC. This codes for CSVEEGALTYEQYF.

This clonotype appeared a few times. The gene calls are TRBV7-2 and TRBJ1-2; D perhaps matches TRBD1 (5 bases). Germline-derived CDR1 and CDR2 are SGHTA and FQGNSA. V was trimmed by 5 bases and J by 4 bases, leaving 17 bases between them. CDR3 length: 15 residues. The CDR3 reads CASSPRDPWVYGYTF. In DNA form, the CDR3 reads TGTGCCAGCAGCCCCCGGGACCCATGGGTCTATGGCTACACCTTC.

Ten or more counts support this clonotype. This chain connects TRBV29-1 to TRBJ2-7; D is possibly TRBD1 (6 bases). Trimming removed 5 bases at V and 3 bases at J, with 11 bases between. The germline gives CDR1 SQVTM, CDR2 ANQGSEA. The CDR3 is 12 amino acids. The CDR3 bases are TGCAGCGTTTCACAGGGATTCTACGAGCAGTACTTC. Translated, it gives CSVSQGFYEQYF.

The V gene is TRBV3-1, the J gene TRBJ2-1; D is unclear. From germline, CDR1 is LGHDT and CDR2 YNNKEL (reference sequence). This CDR3 comprises 16 residues. The V end lost 4 bases, the J end lost 0 bases, and 13 bases lay between the germline ends. The CDR3 nucleotides read TGTGCCAGCAGCCCCCCCCCTACATACTCCTACAATGAGCAGTTCTTC. It is translated as CASSPPPTYSYNEQFF.

This clonotype was found a few times. The chain has TRBV29-1 and TRBJ1-1, with 12 bases that match TRBD1. The germline V gene has CDR1 SQVTM and CDR2 ANQGSEA. CDR3 length: 14 amino acids. V dropped 6 bases and J dropped 3; count of bases not matched to a gene: 5. Here the CDR3 reads CSVIRDRGHTEAFF. The CDR3 bases are TGCAGCGTGATCCGGGACAGGGGGCACACTGAAGCTTTCTTT.

The chain carries TRBV20-1 and TRBJ2-5; no firm D call. The germline V gene has CDR1 DFQATT and CDR2 SNEGSKA (reference sequence). The CDR3 runs to 12 residues. V was cut by 2 bases and J by 1 base, with 5 bases left in between. CDR3 sequence reads: CSARKVQETQYF. In nucleotides, the CDR3 is TGCAGTGCTAGAAAGGTCCAAGAGACCCAGTACTTC.

There are many counts of this clonotype. DNA for the CDR3: TGTGCCAGCAGCTTAGTGCCGGGACTAGCGGGACGCACAGATACGCAGTATTTT. Residues: CASSLVPGLAGRTDTQYF. V usage is TRBV7-2 and J usage is TRBJ2-3; 13 bases fit TRBD2. The CDR3 spans 18 residues. Germline CDR1 is SGHTA and CDR2 is FQGNSA. With 1 base clipped from V and 1 base from J, the junction kept 5 bases outside the gene matches.

This clonotype has just a few counts. The gene calls are TRBV7-2 and TRBJ2-7; 12 bases map to TRBD2. The J segment lost 7 bases and the V segment lost 3 bases, leaving 1 base of the junction unmatched. The CDR3 spans 13 residues. Looked up from germline, CDR1 is SGHTA and CDR2 is FQGNSA. This CDR3 is CASSFLAGGEQYF. CDR3 nucleotides: TGTGCCAGCAGCTTTCTAGCGGGAGGGGAGCAGTACTTC.

This clonotype was counted between two and nine times. The CDR3: CASSLEPVNYGYTF. As DNA, the CDR3 is TGTGCCAGCAGCTTAGAGCCGGTGAACTATGGCTACACCTTC. The V call is TRBV7-9, the J call TRBJ1-2; D gene uncertain. The CDR3 has 14 amino acids. Germline CDR1 reads SEHNR; CDR2 reads FQNEAQ (reference sequence). Trimming took off 1 base at V and 2 bases at J, with 8 bases between the two ends. The full variable domain, its missing parts supplied by reference TRBV7-9 and TRBJ1-2, is DTGVSQNPRHKITKRGQNVTFRCDPISEHNRLYWYRQTLGQGPEFLTYFQNEAQLEKSRLLSDRFSAERPKGSFSTLEIQRTEQGDSAMYLCASSLEPVNYGYTFGSGTRLTVV.

The chain employs TRBV30 and TRBJ2-7, with 11 bases aligning to TRBD2. This CDR3 is 15 amino acids long. After removal of 0 bases from V and 6 bases from J, the junction contained 7 bases not matched to a gene. The germline V gene has CDR1 GTSNPN and CDR2 SVGIG (reference sequence). CDR3 amino acids: CAWSVLIAGGFEQYF. CDR3 coding DNA: TGTGCCTGGAGTGTACTTATAGCGGGAGGGTTCGAGCAGTACTTC.

This clonotype was picked up a small number of times. The chain couples TRBV27 to TRBJ2-7; D is possibly TRBD1 (7 bases). The V gene's germline CDR1 is MNHEY and CDR2 SMNVEV (reference sequence). Trimming took 0 bases from V and 3 from J, leaving 12 bases between them. CDR3 length equals 15 residues. In DNA form, the CDR3 reads TGTGCCAGCAGTTTATCCCCAGGGGGACTCTACGAGCAGTACTTC. It codes for CASSLSPGGLYEQYF.

The genes are TRBV12-2 and TRBJ2-5; TRBD2 is the table's D call and was not checked against the DNA. TRBV12-2 is an annotated pseudogene. This CDR3 is 17 amino acids long. The CDR3, as DNA: TGTGCAAGTCGCTTAATCACCGGACTAGCGGGAAAGGAGACCCAGTACTTC. Its protein product is CASRLITGLAGKETQYF.

The table lists this clonotype with many counts. The gene calls are TRBV14 and TRBJ2-3, with D possibly TRBD2 on 6 matching bases. V gave up 0 bases and J gave up 4 bases, with 17 bases separating them. Germline values: CDR1 SGHDN, CDR2 FVKESK. The CDR3 has 17 residues. The CDR3 protein is CASSQENRERGSDTQYF. CDR3 DNA sequence: TGTGCCAGCAGCCAAGAGAACCGGGAGAGGGGATCAGATACGCAGTATTTT. Variable domain in full (rest from reference TRBV14 and TRBJ2-3): EAGVTQFPSHSVIEKGQTVTLRCDPISGHDNLYWYRRVMGKEIKFLLHFVKESKQDESGMPNNRFLAERTGGTYSTLKVQPAELEDSGVYFCASSQENRERGSDTQYFGPGTRLTVL.

This clonotype was observed many times. V is TRBV3-1 and J is TRBJ2-1, with 14 bases identical to TRBD2. The CDR3 is made up of 18 amino acids. The J segment lost 7 bases and the V segment lost 4 bases, leaving 12 bases of the junction unmatched. Germline values: CDR1 LGHDT, CDR2 YNNKEL (reference sequence). The CDR3 sequence: CASSPILPGTSGSNEQFF. CDR3 nucleotide sequence: TGTGCCAGCAGCCCTATCCTCCCCGGGACTAGCGGGAGTAATGAGCAGTTCTTC.

This clonotype was seen more than once but under ten times. The CDR3 DNA reads as TGTGCCACCAGCAGAGAGGCCAGCGGGAGGGAAGTGTACGAGCAGTACTTC. Translated: CATSREASGREVYEQYF. This chain connects TRBV15 to TRBJ2-7; TRBD2 matches 10 bases. The length of the CDR3 is 17 residues. Germline-derived CDR1 and CDR2 are LNHNV and YYDKDF (reference sequence). V was clipped by 0 bases and J by 4 bases; unmatched bases: 9.

This clonotype showed up just a few times. This rearrangement joins TRBV6-5 to TRBJ1-1; D is ambiguous. The V gene lost 1 base and the J gene lost 0 bases, with 9 bases spanning the gap. The CDR3 extends over 15 amino acids. The germline V gene has CDR1 MNHEY and CDR2 SVGAGI. The CDR3 is CASSYLTQMNTEAFF. The CDR3 DNA reads TGTGCCAGCAGTTACTTAACCCAGATGAACACTGAAGCTTTCTTT.

There are a few counts of this clonotype. The rearrangement uses TRBV6-2 or TRBV6-3 and TRBJ2-3; D is possibly TRBD2 (6 bases). The CDR3 loop spans 18 amino acids. Germline CDR1 is MNHEY and CDR2 is SVGEGT. V was pared by 6 bases and J by 5 bases, with 27 bases between. The CDR3 DNA sequence: TGTGCCAGCAGCGGGAGTTGGCGCTGGGGATCTGGGAGAGATACGCAGTATTTT. Translation gives CASSGSWRWGSGRDTQYF.

There are a few counts of this clonotype. This rearrangement joins TRBV7-6 to TRBJ2-1; 8 nucleotides agree with TRBD1. Germline V CDR1 and CDR2: SGHVS, FNYEAQ. Losses at the gene ends were 5 bases for V and 2 bases for J; bases not matched to a gene: 8. There are 16 residues in the CDR3. DNA for the CDR3: TGTGCCAGCAGCGCACAGCCGGGACAGGCCTACAATGAGCAGTTCTTC. Its translation: CASSAQPGQAYNEQFF.